These 26 T cell receptor beta chains share one sample of origin, sequenced in a study of cytomegalovirus exposure and HLA in healthy donors. Amplification used 60 Vbeta primers and 13 Jbeta primers. Profiled with immunoSEQ multiplex PCR; TCRdb holds only in-frame clones, not every one. The table includes around 100,000 clones, roughly four fifths detected once. Input material: PBMCs. The origin of the receptors is a woman aged 60-75 years in good health and CMV-seropositive.

This chain joins TRBV5-1 and TRBJ1-1, with 8 positions matching TRBD1. The germline gives CDR1 SGHRS, CDR2 YFSETQ. This CDR3 has 12 residues. The V gene end was trimmed by 4 bases and the J gene end by 8 bases; junction bases not matched to a gene: 4. This chain's CDR3 is CASSAGTGEAFF. The CDR3 nucleotides read TGCGCCAGCAGCGCCGGGACAGGAGAAGCTTTCTTT.

The chain employs TRBV5-1 and TRBJ2-1; 10 bases match TRBD2. The CDR3 is made up of 17 amino acids. The J segment lost 10 bases and the V segment lost 0 bases, leaving 13 bases of the junction unmatched. Germline V gives CDR1 SGHRS, CDR2 YFSETQ. CDR3 coding DNA: TGCGCCAGCAGCTTGGAGCGCCTAGCGGGGGCCACGGGGGAGCAGTTCTTC. Its translation is CASSLERLAGATGEQFF.

The J gene is TRBJ1-5, the V gene TRBV19; 8 nucleotides agree with TRBD1. V gave up 8 bases and J gave up 0 bases; unmatched junction bases: 3. Germline V gives CDR1 LNHDA, CDR2 SQIVND (reference sequence). The CDR3 sequence is 14 residues long. The CDR3 bases are TGTGCCAGTCGGACAGGGATTAGCAATCAGCCCCAGCATTTT. The encoded protein is CASRTGISNQPQHF.

The V and J genes are TRBV6-1 and TRBJ2-3, with a possible D match to TRBD1 (6 bases). The CDR3 is 14 residues long. Per germline, CDR1 MNHNS and CDR2 SASEGT. The V gene lost 4 bases and the J gene lost 3 bases, with 11 bases spanning the gap. The CDR3, as DNA: TGTGCCAGCAGTGCCACAGGGACGACAGATACGCAGTATTTT. Amino acid sequence: CASSATGTTDTQYF.

This rearrangement joins TRBV2 to TRBJ1-1; tentatively, D is TRBD1 (6 bases). V was clipped by 7 bases and J by 5 bases, with 11 bases between them. This CDR3 is built from 12 residues. From germline, CDR1 is SNHLY and CDR2 FYNNEI. This CDR3 is CASITGNTEAFF. The CDR3 nucleotides read TGTGCCAGCATTACAGGGAATACTGAAGCTTTCTTT.

This chain joins TRBV30 and TRBJ2-1, with 7 bases matching TRBD2. Germline values: CDR1 GTSNPN, CDR2 SVGIG (reference sequence). Trimming removed 2 bases from V and 15 bases from J; junction bases left unmatched: 10. CDR3 length equals 12 residues. CDR3 DNA sequence: TGTGCCTGGAGTCGGAGCGGGGTGGCGCCGTTCTTC. Amino acid sequence: CAWSRSGVAPFF.

The chain has TRBV28 and TRBJ2-5; possible D gene TRBD2, 6 bases. CDR1 is MDHEN, CDR2 SYDVKM, per germline. The V end was cut by 2 bases, the J end by 3 bases, with 13 bases between. This CDR3 comprises 15 residues. CDR3 protein: CASSLTRRGKETQYF. The CDR3, as DNA: TGTGCCAGCAGTTTAACCAGGCGGGGAAAAGAGACCCAGTACTTC.

This clone was picked up a small number of times. The chain couples TRBV9 to TRBJ2-1; 8 positions agree with TRBD1. Trimming removed 2 bases from V and 5 bases from J; junction bases left unmatched: 6. The length of the CDR3 is 15 residues. Germline CDR1 and CDR2: SGDLS and YYNGEE. In nucleotides, the CDR3 is TGTGCCAGCAGCGTTGGACAGGGTAGTGACAATGAGCAGTTCTTC. It encodes CASSVGQGSDNEQFF.

This chain links TRBV5-1 with TRBJ2-1; 12 bases map to TRBD2. This CDR3 is 15 amino acids long. CDR1 SGHRS and CDR2 YFSETQ come from the germline V gene. The J segment lost 8 bases and the V segment lost 0 bases, leaving 3 bases of the junction unmatched. CDR3 loop: CASSLGASGRDEQFF. The CDR3 DNA follows: TGCGCCAGCAGCTTGGGTGCTAGCGGGAGGGATGAGCAGTTCTTC.

The rearrangement links TRBV27 to TRBJ2-7, with a possible D match to TRBD1 (6 bases). The CDR3 spans 13 residues. Germline values: CDR1 MNHEY, CDR2 SMNVEV (reference sequence). V was trimmed by 4 bases and J by 3 bases, leaving 10 bases between them. CDR3 DNA: TGTGCCAGCAGTTCAAGGGGGATCTACGAGCAGTACTTC. Amino acid sequence: CASSSRGIYEQYF.

The chain links TRBV30 to TRBJ2-1; D is uncertain. There are 12 residues in the CDR3. The V end lost 5 bases, the J end lost 13 bases, and 18 bases lay between the germline ends. Per the germline V gene, CDR1 is GTSNPN and CDR2 is SVGIG (reference sequence). This CDR3 is CAWGFPNSVQFF. DNA for the CDR3: TGTGCCTGGGGTTTCCCTAACTCGGTTCAGTTCTTC.

The chain has TRBV7-3 and TRBJ2-1; 15 nucleotides match TRBD2. This CDR3 comprises 20 residues. J lost 5 bases, V lost 5 bases, and 16 bases had no gene match. Germline-derived CDR1 and CDR2 are SGHTA and FQGTGA. CDR3 nucleotide sequence: TGTGCCAGCAGCGTGGTCCCACCGGGACTAGCGGGAGGTCGAAACAATGAGCAGTTCTTC. Translated: CASSVVPPGLAGGRNNEQFF. Together with reference TRBV7-3 and TRBJ2-1, the CDR3 gives the full variable domain: GAGVSQTPSNKVTEKGKYVELRCDPISGHTALYWYRQSLGQGPEFLIYFQGTGAADDSGLPNDRFFAVRPEGSVSTLKIQRTERGDSAVYLCASSVVPPGLAGGRNNEQFFGPGTRLTVL.

This chain joins TRBV6-1 and TRBJ2-7, with 8 nucleotides matching TRBD2. The V gene's germline CDR1 is MNHNS and CDR2 SASEGT. Trimming took 0 bases from V and 3 from J; bases not matched to a gene: 7. The CDR3 is made up of 16 amino acids. The DNA of the CDR3 is TGTGCCAGCAGTGAAGCGCTTTTAGCGGGACACTACGAGCAGTACTTC. As protein: CASSEALLAGHYEQYF.

The chain combines TRBV28 with TRBJ1-6, with a weak D call TRBD1 (6 bases). Per the germline V gene, CDR1 is MDHEN and CDR2 is SYDVKM. Trimming cost V 5 bases and J 9 bases, with 11 bases left between them. The CDR3 totals 13 residues. The CDR3 DNA reads TGTGCCAGCAGTCCTCAGGGGAGTTCACCCCTCCACTTT. As protein: CASSPQGSSPLHF.

The gene calls are TRBV10-2 and TRBJ2-1; D not resolved. The CDR3 runs 12 residues. Germline assignment: CDR1 WSHSY and CDR2 SAAADI. The ends were cut back, 7 bases at V and 5 bases at J, with 9 bases in the middle. CDR3 bases: TGCGCCAGCAACTACTACGACAATGAGCAGTTCTTC. Translated: CASNYYDNEQFF.

The chain is built from TRBV7-3 and TRBJ2-1; 11 nucleotides agree with TRBD2. With 1 base clipped from V and 7 bases from J, the junction kept 9 bases outside the gene matches. The CDR3 is 17 residues long. Germline CDR1 SGHTA, CDR2 FQGTGA. The CDR3 bases are TGTGCCAGCAGCTTAAGAGTAGCGGGAGGGCCGGGGAATGAGCAGTTCTTC. It specifies CASSLRVAGGPGNEQFF.

This chain uses TRBV6-5 with TRBJ2-7; TRBD2 matches 9 bases. V lost 8 bases and J lost 7; bases outside the gene matches: 12. Germline lookup yields CDR1 MNHEY and CDR2 SVGAGI. The length of the CDR3 is 14 residues. The CDR3 DNA reads as TGTGCCAGCGTGGGGCGGGAGGGCCTCGGTGAGCAGTACTTC. Protein sequence: CASVGREGLGEQYF.

The genes are TRBV19 and TRBJ1-5; D call uncertain. Germline V CDR1 and CDR2: LNHDA, SQIVND (reference sequence). The CDR3 length is 16 residues. The germline V and J ends were trimmed by 3 bases and 7 bases, with 19 bases remaining between them. For the CDR3, the DNA is TGTGCCAGTAGTATGGCCAGTTCGGGGTCGGGGCAGCCCCAGCATTTT. Its protein product is CASSMASSGSGQPQHF.

The rearrangement uses TRBV7-9 and TRBJ2-7; tentative D call: TRBD1 (6 bases). The CDR3 sequence is 13 residues long. V was pared by 10 bases and J by 2 bases, with 15 bases between. Germline-derived CDR1 and CDR2 are SEHNR and FQNEAQ (reference sequence). CDR3 region: CATTRDTAYEQYF. CDR3 DNA sequence: TGTGCCACCACAAGGGACACAGCCTACGAGCAGTACTTC.

The chain links TRBV18 to TRBJ2-7; maybe TRBD2 (5 bases). In germline, CDR1 is KGHSH, CDR2 LQKENI. CDR3 length: 15 residues. The V gene lost 3 bases and the J gene lost 3 bases, with 15 bases spanning the gap. The CDR3 sequence is CASSPGRMDFYEQYF. As DNA, the CDR3 is TGTGCCAGCTCACCTGGAAGGATGGACTTCTACGAGCAGTACTTC.

The chain is built from TRBV29-1 and TRBJ2-5, with D possibly being TRBD2 (6 bases). V was trimmed by 2 bases and J by 5 bases, leaving 15 bases between them. The CDR3 length is 14 residues. Germline V gene data show CDR1 as SQVTM and CDR2 as ANQGSEA. The CDR3 protein is CSVELVGGLETQYF. The DNA of the CDR3 is TGCAGCGTTGAATTGGTGGGAGGATTGGAGACCCAGTACTTC. The full variable domain, its missing parts supplied by reference TRBV29-1 and TRBJ2-5, is SAVISQKPSRDICQRGTSLTIQCQVDSQVTMMFWYRQQPGQSLTLIATANQGSEATYESGFVIDKFPISRPNLTFSTLTVSNMSPEDSSIYLCSVELVGGLETQYFGPGTRLLVL.

The genes are TRBV6-1 and TRBJ1-6; possibly TRBD1 for D (5 bases). There are 16 residues in the CDR3. In germline, CDR1 is MNHNS, CDR2 SASEGT. With 3 bases removed from V and 0 bases from J, the gap between germline ends came to 9 bases. CDR3 coding DNA: TGTGCCAGCAGTGACGGAGGGGACTCCTATAATTCACCCCTCCACTTT. As protein: CASSDGGDSYNSPLHF.

The rearrangement links TRBV2 to TRBJ1-5; 12 positions match TRBD1. V was pared by 6 bases and J by 7 bases, with 10 bases of the junction left unmatched. Germline CDR1 reads SNHLY; CDR2 reads FYNNEI. The CDR3 extends over 16 amino acids. CDR3 bases: TGTGCCAGCAGCGAAACCGGGACAGGGGGCGTGCAGCCCCAGCATTTT. Translation gives CASSETGTGGVQPQHF.

V and J are TRBV19 and TRBJ2-1, with 14 positions matching TRBD2. CDR1 LNHDA and CDR2 SQIVND come from the germline V gene (reference sequence). The junction had 11 bases not matched to a gene; V was cut back by 6 bases and J by 7 bases. The CDR3 covers 17 residues. The CDR3 region has the DNA TGTGCCAGTAGCACACGAGGGTGGACTAGCGGGGGGAATGAGCAGTTCTTC. It yields the protein CASSTRGWTSGGNEQFF.

The V call is TRBV18, the J call TRBJ2-7, with a weak D call TRBD1 (5 bases). V shed 2 bases and J shed 3 bases, with 8 bases lying between them. Germline V gene sequence: CDR1 KGHSH, CDR2 LQKENI. This CDR3 contains 13 residues. The DNA of the CDR3 is TGTGCCAGCTCACCAGGGGCGAGCTACGAGCAGTACTTC. Translation: CASSPGASYEQYF.

This sequence joins TRBV13 and TRBJ2-7; perhaps TRBD1 as D (5 bases). V dropped 6 bases and J dropped 6 bases, with 15 bases sitting between them. CDR1 and CDR2 (germline): PRHDT, FYEKMQ (reference sequence). This CDR3 is 13 amino acids long. CDR3 residues: CASRSGSTGEQYF. In nucleotides, the CDR3 is TGTGCCAGCAGATCAGGAAGTACAGGCGAGCAGTACTTC.